What follows describes a single T cell receptor beta chain. The antigen is unknown. This sample is part of a study of T-cell memory formation after mild COVID-19. Findings of the study overall: Pre-infection memory already had some responding clones, implying cross-reactive memory joined. Researchers report contracting CD4+ clones mostly in CM and EM, with CD8+ clones in EMRA. Later expanders leaned CD4+, whereas day 15 to 85 contracting clones were balanced CD4/CD8.

This CDR3 is 15 amino acids long. Per the germline V gene, CDR1 is LNHNV and CDR2 is YYDKDF (reference sequence). V was trimmed by 0 bases and J by 4 bases, leaving 12 bases between them. TCRalpha and TCRbeta libraries used 5'RACE with constant-segment primers and UMIs. TCRdb re-called the 5' RACE reads through MiXCR, storing one row per CDR3 protein. The table shows 150,000 to 200,000 distinct CDR3 sequences, with roughly 12% occurring only once. The rearrangement links TRBV15 to TRBJ1-2; D gene unclear. This receptor was identified in a young man who had mild COVID-19 (a few samples of this study predate the infection). Cell type and time point are not known. The specimen sequenced was PBMCs or a T cell subset sorted from them (not recorded which). The CDR3 sequence: CATSRDPGRAYGYTF. CDR3 in DNA: TGTGCCACCAGCAGAGATCCCGGACGCGCCTATGGCTACACCTTC.